These 7 T cell receptor beta chains came from one sample sequenced in a study of blood T cell repertoires in COVID-19. Profiling relied on immunoSEQ multiplex PCR, and the TCRdb table lists in-frame clones only, not all of them. The table shows 250,000 to 300,000 clones, with around 84% occurring only once. The sequencing sample was made of PBMCs or T cells enriched from blood (not recorded which). All receptors come from a middle-aged man who had been exposed to COVID-19.

V is TRBV28 and J is TRBJ1-4, with D perhaps matching TRBD1 (6 bases). The CDR3 spans 13 residues. Germline V gene lookup returns CDR1 MDHEN and CDR2 SYDVKM. Trimming took off 9 bases at V and 3 bases at J, with 11 bases between the two ends. CDR3 loop: CASGEGANEKLFF. In DNA form, the CDR3 reads TGTGCCAGTGGGGAGGGGGCTAATGAAAAACTGTTTTTT.

The CDR3 DNA is TGTGCCAGCAGCTTCGGGGCGGGGGAGACCCAGTACTTC. Its protein is CASSFGAGETQYF. The chain joins TRBV7-3 to TRBJ2-5; possibly TRBD2 for D (6 bases). CDR1 and CDR2 from the germline V gene are SGHTA and FQGTGA. V lost 3 bases and J 5 bases, leaving 10 bases between the germline ends. The CDR3 loop spans 13 amino acids.

The CDR3 DNA follows: TGCGCCAGCAGTCACACTTTCCGGGAGACCCAGTACTTC. Protein: CASSHTFRETQYF. V is TRBV23-1 and J is TRBJ2-5; D unclear. TRBV23-1 is placed among ORFs of uncertain function. This CDR3 is built from 13 residues. The V end was cut by 3 bases, the J end by 5 bases, with 10 bases between.

The J gene is TRBJ1-6, the V gene TRBV27; D is ambiguous. The CDR3 runs to 14 residues. V lost 3 bases to trimming and J lost 8 bases, with 11 bases between them. Per germline, CDR1 MNHEY and CDR2 SMNVEV (reference sequence). The CDR3 here is CASSLIGFDSPLHF. CDR3 DNA: TGTGCCAGCAGTTTGATTGGCTTTGATTCACCCCTCCACTTT.

This chain uses TRBV7-3 with TRBJ1-2; D uncertain. CDR3 size: 15 residues. Germline V gives CDR1 SGHTA, CDR2 FQGTGA. The V gene lost 2 bases and the J gene lost 6 bases, with 16 bases spanning the gap. CDR3 residues: CASSLVTAVNNGYTF. The CDR3 DNA reads as TGTGCCAGCAGCTTAGTTACAGCCGTAAATAATGGCTACACCTTC.

The CDR3 bases are TGTGCCAGCAGTTATTCCGTCGGGGGGCCCTATGGCTACACCTTC. Protein: CASSYSVGGPYGYTF. This chain joins TRBV11-3 and TRBJ1-2; possible D gene TRBD1, 6 bases. V was pared by 6 bases and J by 4 bases, with 18 bases between. Germline-derived CDR1 and CDR2 are SGHNT and YENEEA. The CDR3 is 15 residues long.

The chain combines TRBV11-3 with TRBJ2-1; TRBD1 might be the D (6 bases). This CDR3 comprises 15 residues. The V end lost 0 bases, the J end lost 4 bases, and 10 bases lay between the germline ends. CDR1 and CDR2 (germline): SGHNT, YENEEA. The CDR3 DNA follows: TGTGCCAGCAGCTTAGAAGGGGGTGCTTACAATGAGCAGTTCTTC. Translating it yields CASSLEGGAYNEQFF.